One sample yielded the 20 T cell receptor beta chains listed below, sequenced in a study of identifying expanded T cells in peripheral blood. Here immunoSEQ multiplex PCR was the method, and the copy in TCRdb shows in-frame clones only, minus some. The table lists 90,000 or so clones, 70% to 90% of them singletons. Source material: blood. These receptors originate from a person aged 18 to 69 in good health.

This sequence joins TRBV29-1 and TRBJ2-3; no definite D call. The V gene lost 6 bases and the J gene lost 6 bases, with 10 bases spanning the gap. The germline gives CDR1 SQVTM, CDR2 ANQGSEA. This CDR3 comprises 11 residues. The CDR3 spells CSVPFGDTQYF. The CDR3 DNA reads TGCAGCGTGCCCTTCGGGGATACGCAGTATTTT.

The chain joins TRBV15 to TRBJ1-3; D uncertain. The CDR3 has 15 residues. V was trimmed by 0 bases and J by 2 bases, leaving 8 bases between them. CDR1 and CDR2 from the germline V gene are LNHNV and YYDKDF (reference sequence). The CDR3 DNA reads TGTGCCACCAGCAGAGATAGTGGGGCTGGAAACACCATATATTTT. Its protein product is CATSRDSGAGNTIYF.

The count of this clone is one. The CDR3 sequence: CASSLLGVPGAGTDTQYF. The DNA of the CDR3 is TGTGCCAGCAGCTTATTGGGGGTCCCTGGTGCCGGCACAGATACGCAGTATTTT. V gene TRBV7-6 combines with J gene TRBJ2-3; D possibly matches TRBD1 or TRBD2 (5 bases each). The germline gives CDR1 SGHVS, CDR2 FNYEAQ. The length of the CDR3 is 18 residues. Trimming cost V 2 bases and J 1 base, with 19 bases left between them.

This sequence joins TRBV5-6 and TRBJ1-5; 7 bases line up with TRBD1. The CDR3 runs 14 residues. Germline CDR1 reads SGHDT; CDR2 reads YYEEEE. V shed 4 bases, J shed 1 base, and the junction held 2 bases outside the gene matches. The CDR3 region has the DNA TGTGCCAGCAGCCTGGACAGGAGCAATCAGCCCCAGCATTTT. Its protein is CASSLDRSNQPQHF.

The rearrangement links TRBV4-3 to TRBJ2-2; TRBD1 agrees at 9 bases. CDR1 LGHNA and CDR2 YSLEER come from the germline V gene. The CDR3 runs to 18 residues. Unmatched junction bases numbered 9, after V lost 0 bases and J lost 4 bases. CDR3 region: CASSQDQLNRGLTGELFF. CDR3 coding DNA: TGCGCCAGCAGCCAAGATCAACTAAACAGGGGGCTCACCGGGGAGCTGTTTTTT.

V gene TRBV4-1 combines with J gene TRBJ2-7, with D unclear. This CDR3 comprises 15 residues. Looked up from germline, CDR1 is MGHRA and CDR2 is YSYEKL. V lost 2 bases, J lost 0 bases, and 11 bases lay in between. CDR3 loop: CASSQPYSASYEQYF. CDR3 coding DNA: TGCGCCAGCAGCCAACCTTACAGTGCCTCCTACGAGCAGTACTTC.

The rearrangement links TRBV11-3 to TRBJ2-7; 11 positions agree with TRBD1. Germline CDR1 and CDR2: SGHNT and YENEEA. The CDR3 is made up of 15 amino acids. Losses at the gene ends were 5 bases for V and 3 bases for J; bases not matched to a gene: 6. CDR3 residues: CASSQSGTGGYEQYF. In DNA, the CDR3 is TGTGCCAGCAGCCAATCCGGGACAGGGGGCTACGAGCAGTACTTC. The full variable domain, its missing parts supplied by reference TRBV11-3 and TRBJ2-7, is EAGVVQSPRYKIIEKKQPVAFWCNPISGHNTLYWYLQNLGQGPELLIRYENEEAVDDSQLPKDRFSAERLKGVDSTLKIQPAELGDSAVYLCASSQSGTGGYEQYFGPGTRLTVT.

This clone was seen once. This chain joins TRBV7-2 and TRBJ2-5; D gene unclear. Germline loops: CDR1 SGHTA, CDR2 FQGNSA. The CDR3 sequence is 13 residues long. V gave up 1 base and J gave up 5 bases, with 8 bases separating them. The chain's CDR3 is CASSLDHGETQYF. The CDR3 DNA reads as TGTGCCAGCAGCTTAGATCATGGGGAGACCCAGTACTTC.

This clone was counted a few times. The V gene is TRBV7-2, the J gene TRBJ2-2; D ambiguous. V lost 4 bases and J 0 bases, leaving 9 bases between the germline ends. Germline-derived CDR1 and CDR2 are SGHTA and FQGNSA. This CDR3 comprises 15 residues. This CDR3 reads CASSSLPSNTGELFF. Written as DNA, the CDR3 is TGTGCCAGCAGCTCGCTTCCCTCGAACACCGGGGAGCTGTTTTTT.

The chain recombines TRBV4-3 with TRBJ1-2; a possible D gene is TRBD1 (5 bases). Germline loops: CDR1 LGHNA, CDR2 YSLEER. CDR3 length: 14 residues. The V and J ends lost 2 bases and 12 bases respectively, with 19 bases between them. The CDR3 region is CASSQQLTGTGHTF. The CDR3 nucleotides are TGCGCCAGCAGCCAACAATTAACGGGGACCGGTCACACCTTC.

The chain combines TRBV5-6 with TRBJ2-1; D may match TRBD1 or TRBD2 (5 bases each). Trimming stripped 0 bases from V and 9 bases from J, with 22 bases between. This CDR3 contains 17 residues. CDR1 SGHDT and CDR2 YYEEEE come from the germline V gene. CDR3 sequence reads: CASSLGSIGQMRGEQFF. As DNA, the CDR3 is TGTGCCAGCAGCTTGGGTTCTATAGGACAAATGAGGGGTGAGCAGTTCTTC.

This clone was counted only a few times. The germline gene is not matched at one end of the junction; a read error may be the cause. V is TRBV4-1 and J is TRBJ1-2; 11 nucleotides align to TRBD1. The germline CDR1 and CDR2 sequences are MGHRA and YSYEKL. CDR3 length: 15 residues. The CDR3 sequence: CASSHLENRDRGLHF. The DNA of the CDR3 is TGCGCCAGCAGCCATCTGGAGAACCGGGACAGGGGGTTACACTTC.

In the case of this clone: The sample holds other DNA sequences that translate to the same CDR3. The gene calls are TRBV6-5 and TRBJ2-3; tentatively, D is TRBD1 (6 bases). Germline CDR1 MNHEY, CDR2 SVGAGI. This CDR3 contains 15 residues. The V gene lost 0 bases and the J gene lost 0 bases, with 7 bases spanning the gap. The CDR3 DNA reads as TGTGCCAGCAGTTACTCGGACAGTAGCACAGATACGCAGTATTTT. This sequence encodes CASSYSDSSTDTQYF.

This clone was seen once. The V gene is TRBV5-4, the J gene TRBJ2-1; 11 nucleotides agree with TRBD2. Germline lookup yields CDR1 SGHNT and CDR2 YYREEE (reference sequence). Trimming removed 3 bases from V and 8 bases from J; junction bases left unmatched: 1. This CDR3 comprises 13 residues. The CDR3 protein is CASSSGLADEQFF. The CDR3 DNA sequence: TGTGCCAGCAGCTCGGGACTAGCGGATGAGCAGTTCTTC. The full variable domain, in which reference TRBV5-4 and TRBJ2-1 provide the parts outside the CDR3, is ETGVTQSPTHLIKTRGQQVTLRCSSQSGHNTVSWYQQALGQGPQFIFQYYREEENGRGNFPPRFSGLQFPNYSSELNVNALELDDSALYLCASSSGLADEQFFGPGTRLTVL.

The chain links TRBV7-7 to TRBJ1-3; D not certain. This CDR3 comprises 13 residues. V gave up 4 bases and J gave up 2 bases, with 6 bases separating them. Looked up from germline, CDR1 is SSHAT and CDR2 is FNYEAQ (reference sequence). DNA for the CDR3: TGTGCCAGCAGCTCTAACCCTGGAAACACCATATATTTT. Protein sequence: CASSSNPGNTIYF.

The chain has TRBV11-3 and TRBJ2-7; 10 bases match TRBD1. With 5 bases clipped from V and 6 bases from J, the junction kept 10 bases outside the gene matches. This CDR3 has 15 residues. Germline V gene lookup returns CDR1 SGHNT and CDR2 YENEEA. CDR3 sequence: CASSPRTGGLSEQYF. CDR3 DNA sequence: TGTGCCAGCAGCCCGAGGACAGGGGGATTGAGCGAGCAGTACTTC.

The chain carries TRBV13 and TRBJ2-7; D call uncertain. Trimming took 5 bases from V and 6 from J, leaving 17 bases between them. This CDR3 has 14 amino acids. The germline gives CDR1 PRHDT, CDR2 FYEKMQ (reference sequence). Here the CDR3 DNA reads TGTGCCAGCAGCAAACCGACCCGAACCCCCGAGCAGTACTTC. This gives the protein CASSKPTRTPEQYF.

This chain links TRBV4-3 with TRBJ1-2; D might be TRBD1 (5 bases). Germline V CDR1 and CDR2: LGHNA, YSLEER. CDR3 length: 15 residues. Trimming pared 0 bases from V and 7 bases from J, leaving 15 bases between. CDR3 DNA sequence: TGCGCCAGCAGCCAAGAGAGGGCAAGAGGGGTTGGCTACACCTTC. It codes for CASSQERARGVGYTF.

The chain couples TRBV5-5 to TRBJ2-7; the match to TRBD1 covers 7 bases. Trimming cost V 2 bases and J 3 bases; bases outside gene matches: 5. Germline V gene data show CDR1 as SGHKS and CDR2 as YYEKEE (reference sequence). The length of the CDR3 is 14 residues. The CDR3 reads CASSFEGGSYEQYF. CDR3 DNA: TGTGCCAGCAGCTTTGAAGGGGGCAGCTACGAGCAGTACTTC.

The chain couples TRBV2 to TRBJ1-4; perhaps TRBD1 as D (6 bases). The V end lost 5 bases, the J end lost 8 bases, and 15 bases lay between the germline ends. The CDR3 is 14 amino acids. Germline CDR1 SNHLY, CDR2 FYNNEI. The CDR3 region is CASSRQAAGEKLFF. In DNA form, the CDR3 reads TGTGCCAGCAGTCGACAGGCAGCGGGGGAAAAACTGTTTTTT.